Following are 10 T cell receptor beta chains from one sample sequenced in a study of Graves' ophthalmopathy and Graves' hyperthyroidism. The study amplified TCR beta CDR3 regions using RNA transcripts. HTBI primers served in a first-round RT-PCR, which a second-round multiplex PCR followed. TCRdb re-derived calls from the multiplex PCR reads in MiXCR, one entry per CDR3 protein. The sample lists roughly 600,000 distinct CDR3 sequences, under 45% occurring once. The material sequenced was peripheral blood or thyroid tissue (not recorded which). These receptor sequences come from an adult man with Graves' hyperthyroidism.

The table lists this clonotype with a count of one. The chain combines TRBV25-1 with TRBJ1-6; maybe TRBD1 (5 bases). CDR1 and CDR2 from the germline V gene are MGHDK and SYGVNS. The CDR3 covers 15 residues. V was cut by 6 bases and J by 5 bases, with 14 bases left in between. The CDR3 DNA is TGTGCCAGCAGACTTACAGGCTTGGATAATTCACCCCTCCACTTT. It encodes CASRLTGLDNSPLHF.

V is TRBV6-1 and J is TRBJ1-3; D not certain. CDR3 length: 16 residues. Trimming stripped 4 bases from V and 0 bases from J, with 13 bases between. CDR1 and CDR2 from the germline V gene are MNHNS and SASEGT. The CDR3 nucleotides read TGTGCCAGCAGTGCTAGCGCGGTCGGCTCTGGAAACACCATATATTTT. It yields the protein CASSASAVGSGNTIYF.

This clonotype was observed many times. The chain carries TRBV20-1 and TRBJ1-3; maybe TRBD1 (6 bases). V lost 6 bases and J lost 4, with 16 bases in between. The germline gives CDR1 DFQATT, CDR2 SNEGSKA (reference sequence). The CDR3 length is 14 residues. CDR3 bases: TGCAGTGCCGTCGGACAGTTACAAGGAAACACCATATATTTT. It is translated as CSAVGQLQGNTIYF.

This clonotype was found many times. The V gene is TRBV5-1, the J gene TRBJ2-7, with D possibly TRBD1 on 7 matching bases. V was shortened by 7 bases and J by 5 bases, with 22 bases between the two germline ends. Germline CDR1 SGHRS, CDR2 YFSETQ. CDR3 length equals 15 residues. The CDR3 reads CASWHGDRDLDEQYF. The CDR3 DNA reads TGCGCCAGCTGGCATGGAGACAGGGACTTGGACGAGCAGTACTTC.

At least ten counts were recorded for this clonotype. This chain joins TRBV10-3 and TRBJ1-6, with 9 positions matching TRBD1. J lost 4 bases, V lost 10 bases, and 8 bases had no gene match. The CDR3 has 15 residues. Germline values: CDR1 ENHRY, CDR2 SYGVKD. CDR3 DNA: TGTGCCACCCATATGACAGGGGGTTATAATTCACCCCTCCACTTT. Protein product: CATHMTGGYNSPLHF.

The gene calls are TRBV7-9 and TRBJ1-5; no firm D call. CDR1 and CDR2 from the germline V gene are SEHNR and FQNEAQ (reference sequence). This CDR3 is 12 amino acids long. Between the trimmed V and J ends, which lost 0 bases and 11 bases, there was a span of 8 bases. This CDR3 is CASSLAAGTQHF. In DNA form, the CDR3 reads TGTGCCAGCAGCTTAGCGGCCGGGACCCAGCATTTT.

Many counts were recorded for this clonotype. This chain links TRBV7-9 with TRBJ2-7; a possible D gene is TRBD1 (6 bases). Trimming pared 1 base from V and 3 bases from J, leaving 13 bases between. Germline-derived CDR1 and CDR2 are SEHNR and FQNEAQ (reference sequence). CDR3 size: 15 residues. The CDR3 DNA reads TGTGCCAGCAGCTTAGAAGTTGCAGGGGTCTACGAGCAGTACTTC. Protein: CASSLEVAGVYEQYF.

The V and J genes are TRBV7-6 and TRBJ2-5; 9 bases line up with TRBD2. Germline values: CDR1 SGHVS, CDR2 FNYEAQ. The junction had 7 bases not matched to a gene; V was cut back by 4 bases and J by 4 bases. CDR3 length: 15 residues. The CDR3 spells CASSSRLTSGETQYF. Written as DNA, the CDR3 is TGTGCCAGCAGCTCCAGGTTGACTAGCGGAGAGACCCAGTACTTC.

The V gene is TRBV20-1, the J gene TRBJ2-5; possibly TRBD1 or TRBD2 for D (7 bases each). The end of the DNA fits TRBJ2-4 better, so the J call may be wrong. The germline gives CDR1 DFQATT, CDR2 SNEGSKA (reference sequence). The CDR3 extends over 16 amino acids. The CDR3 loop is CSAKATGRDGKNIQYF. CDR3 bases: TGCAGTGCCAAGGCGACAGGGAGGGATGGCAAAAACATTCAGTACTTC.

The chain links TRBV10-3 to TRBJ1-2; 12 nucleotides line up with TRBD1. The CDR3 sequence is 15 residues long. Germline V gene data show CDR1 as ENHRY and CDR2 as SYGVKD. Trimming removed 4 bases from V and 8 bases from J; junction bases left unmatched: 8. CDR3 in DNA: TGTGCCATCAGTGGTGCGGGACAGGGGGCGAGGGGCTACACCTTC. Its translation: CAISGAGQGARGYTF.